The next 28 T cell receptor beta chains were all read from a single sample in a study of cytomegalovirus exposure and HLA in healthy donors. The PCR used 60 Vbeta and 13 Jbeta primers. Only in-frame clones appear in the TCRdb table, and some are missing; sequencing was by immunoSEQ multiplex PCR. The sample consists of 100,000 to 150,000 clones, about four fifths of them appearing once. Material: PBMCs. The receptor set was obtained from a man younger than 30 in good health and CMV-seronegative.

This chain connects TRBV7-8 to TRBJ2-3; possibly TRBD1 for D (5 bases). CDR3 size: 15 residues. CDR1 and CDR2 from the germline V gene are SGHVS and FQNEAQ. V was pared by 6 bases and J by 3 bases, with 16 bases between. CDR3 sequence reads: CASSYTQGGTDTQYF. The CDR3 region has the DNA TGTGCCAGCAGTTATACCCAGGGTGGGACAGATACGCAGTATTTT. The whole variable domain, remainder taken from reference TRBV7-8 and TRBJ2-3, is GAGVSQSPRYKVAKRGQDVALRCDPISGHVSLFWYQQALGQGPEFLTYFQNEAQLDKSGLPSDRFFAERPEGSVSTLKIQRTQQEDSAVYLCASSYTQGGTDTQYFGPGTRLTVL.

The rearrangement uses TRBV5-1 and TRBJ2-5; 9 bases are shared with TRBD2. J was trimmed by 5 bases and V by 4 bases; bases with no gene match: 3. This CDR3 contains 13 residues. CDR1 SGHRS and CDR2 YFSETQ come from the germline V gene. CDR3 DNA sequence: TGCGCCAGCAGCATTGGACTAGCGGAGACCCAGTACTTC. Translation gives CASSIGLAETQYF.

This clone was counted between two and nine times. The chain employs TRBV4-1 and TRBJ1-1; 9 nucleotides agree with TRBD1. V lost 1 base, J lost 3 bases, and 3 bases stayed unmatched. Germline V gene lookup returns CDR1 MGHRA and CDR2 YSYEKL. The CDR3 runs 15 residues. In nucleotides, the CDR3 is TGCGCCAGCAGCCAAGCCGGGACAGGGCACACTGAAGCTTTCTTT. This gives the protein CASSQAGTGHTEAFF.

The rearrangement links TRBV7-9 to TRBJ1-6; weak D call: TRBD1 (6 bases). Trimming shortened V by 6 bases and J by 7 bases, and 16 bases separated the two germline ends. The germline CDR1 and CDR2 sequences are SEHNR and FQNEAQ (reference sequence). The CDR3 sequence is 15 residues long. CDR3 region: CASRQAGEPNSPLHF. In nucleotides, the CDR3 is TGTGCCAGCAGACAAGCAGGGGAACCAAATTCACCCCTCCACTTT.

CDR3 region: CACGLGGNEQFF. The CDR3 nucleotides are TGTGCCTGCGGACTTGGGGGGAATGAGCAGTTCTTC. This chain links TRBV30 with TRBJ2-1; maybe TRBD2 (6 bases). Trimming stripped 6 bases from V and 7 bases from J, with 13 bases between. CDR1 GTSNPN and CDR2 SVGIG come from the germline V gene (reference sequence). The CDR3 contains 12 residues.

The gene calls are TRBV4-1 and TRBJ1-2; D not resolved. V lost 0 bases and J 5 bases, leaving 10 bases between the germline ends. Germline V gives CDR1 MGHRA, CDR2 YSYEKL. CDR3 size: 14 residues. The CDR3 region is CASSQEVTVYGYTF. The CDR3 DNA reads as TGCGCCAGCAGCCAAGAGGTAACAGTTTATGGCTACACCTTC.

V and J are TRBV6-4 and TRBJ2-3; TRBD1 agrees at 8 bases. The V gene end was trimmed by 0 bases and the J gene end by 4 bases; junction bases not matched to a gene: 0. Germline values: CDR1 MRHNA, CDR2 SNTAGT. The CDR3 covers 14 residues. The CDR3 bases are TGTGCCAGCAGTGACTCGACAGGGGCAGATACGCAGTATTTT. Translated, it gives CASSDSTGADTQYF.

The V call is TRBV6-5, the J call TRBJ1-2; D possibly corresponds to TRBD1 (5 bases). This CDR3 is 15 amino acids long. Germline CDR1 reads MNHEY; CDR2 reads SVGAGI. The germline V and J ends were trimmed by 0 bases and 9 bases, with 17 bases remaining between them. CDR3 residues: CASSYSSAGRWSYTF. CDR3 sequence (DNA): TGTGCCAGCAGTTACTCGTCGGCAGGGCGTTGGAGCTACACCTTC.

The J gene is TRBJ2-7, the V gene TRBV18; the match to TRBD1 covers 8 bases. Germline assignment: CDR1 KGHSH and CDR2 LQKENI. The trim removed 2 bases at V and 4 bases at J, leaving 13 bases unmatched. The CDR3 is 17 amino acids. The CDR3 loop reads CASSPWIRGLREYEQYF. The CDR3 DNA reads TGTGCCAGCTCACCATGGATCAGGGGGCTCCGGGAGTACGAGCAGTACTTC. The complete variable domain, with remaining parts taken from reference TRBV18 and TRBJ2-7, reads NAGVMQNPRHLVRRRGQEARLRCSPMKGHSHVYWYRQLPEEGLKFMVYLQKENIIDESGMPKERFSAEFPKEGPSILRIQQVVRGDSAAYFCASSPWIRGLREYEQYFGPGTRLTVT.

J is TRBJ1-2 and V is TRBV6-1, with TRBD1 matching 8 bases. The junction had 2 bases not matched to a gene; V was cut back by 4 bases and J by 4 bases. From germline, CDR1 is MNHNS and CDR2 SASEGT. This CDR3 spans 13 amino acids. CDR3 sequence reads: CASSGTGTYGYTF. CDR3 DNA: TGTGCCAGCAGTGGGACAGGGACCTATGGCTACACCTTC.

This clone was counted once. CDR3 in amino acids: CASSPRTGMTGYTF. In DNA, the CDR3 is TGTGCCAGCTCACCGAGGACAGGGATGACTGGCTACACCTTC. The chain links TRBV18 to TRBJ1-2; 8 bases line up with TRBD1. The CDR3 contains 14 residues. V gave up 3 bases and J gave up 7 bases; unmatched junction bases: 7. CDR1 and CDR2 (germline): KGHSH, LQKENI.

The chain uses TRBV15 and TRBJ1-6; no firm D call. Trimming removed 0 bases at V and 6 bases at J, with 9 bases between. Germline values: CDR1 LNHNV, CDR2 YYDKDF (reference sequence). CDR3 size: 15 residues. In DNA form, the CDR3 reads TGTGCCACCAGCAGAGATTCGGTTCGTAATTCACCCCTCCACTTT. It is translated as CATSRDSVRNSPLHF.

The chain recombines TRBV6-5 with TRBJ1-1, with D perhaps matching TRBD1 (5 bases). The germline gives CDR1 MNHEY, CDR2 SVGAGI. The CDR3 runs to 15 residues. Trimming stripped 0 bases from V and 6 bases from J, with 14 bases between. The CDR3 loop reads CASSYSAGPLAEAFF. The CDR3 region has the DNA TGTGCCAGCAGTTACTCAGCAGGGCCGCTCGCTGAAGCTTTCTTT.

The CDR3 loop is CASSLEGARTGNKIGYTF. The CDR3, as DNA: TGTGCCAGCAGCTTGGAAGGGGCACGGACAGGCAATAAAATAGGCTACACCTTC. The V and J genes are TRBV5-6 and TRBJ1-2, with 7 bases that match TRBD1. CDR3 size: 18 residues. Germline-derived CDR1 and CDR2 are SGHDT and YYEEEE. Germline trimming cut 0 bases from V and 8 bases from J; bases unmatched to any gene: 19. The complete variable domain, with remaining parts taken from reference TRBV5-6 and TRBJ1-2, reads DAGVTQSPTHLIKTRGQQVTLRCSPKSGHDTVSWYQQALGQGPQFIFQYYEEEERQRGNFPDRFSGHQFPNYSSELNVNALLLGDSALYLCASSLEGARTGNKIGYTFGSGTRLTVV.

This chain links TRBV5-1 with TRBJ1-2, with a possible D match to TRBD1 (5 bases). The CDR3 has 13 residues. Germline-derived CDR1 and CDR2 are SGHRS and YFSETQ. The V end was cut by 0 bases, the J end by 4 bases, with 7 bases between. The CDR3 coding sequence is TGCGCCAGCAGCTTGGACAGGACCTATGGCTACACCTTC. As protein: CASSLDRTYGYTF. The variable domain in full, completed from reference TRBV5-1 and TRBJ1-2, reads KAGVTQTPRYLIKTRGQQVTLSCSPISGHRSVSWYQQTPGQGLQFLFEYFSETQRNKGNFPGRFSGRQFSNSRSEMNVSTLELGDSALYLCASSLDRTYGYTFGSGTRLTVV.

V gene TRBV6-5 combines with J gene TRBJ1-1; D is possibly TRBD1 (5 bases). Germline V gives CDR1 MNHEY, CDR2 SVGAGI. The CDR3 sequence is 14 residues long. The V and J ends lost 6 bases and 3 bases respectively, with 14 bases between them. The CDR3 sequence is CASSYRDSYTEAFF. The CDR3 bases are TGTGCCAGCAGCTACCGAGACAGTTACACTGAAGCTTTCTTT.

This clone was counted between two and nine times. The V call is TRBV2, the J call TRBJ1-5; D gene unclear. Per the germline V gene, CDR1 is SNHLY and CDR2 is FYNNEI. The CDR3 spans 14 residues. The V end was cut by 5 bases, the J end by 6 bases, with 14 bases between. CDR3 sequence: CASSWAHGGQPQHF. CDR3 in DNA: TGTGCCAGCAGTTGGGCCCACGGAGGTCAGCCCCAGCATTTT. Full variable domain (remainder filled in from reference TRBV2 and TRBJ1-5): EPEVTQTPSHQVTQMGQEVILRCVPISNHLYFYWYRQILGQKVEFLVSFYNNEISEKSEIFDDQFSVERPDGSNFTLKIRSTKLEDSAMYFCASSWAHGGQPQHFGDGTRLSIL.

The chain has TRBV5-6 and TRBJ1-1; 10 positions match TRBD1. J was trimmed by 5 bases and V by 5 bases; bases with no gene match: 9. There are 15 residues in the CDR3. Germline V gene data show CDR1 as SGHDT and CDR2 as YYEEEE. CDR3 bases: TGTGCCAGCAGGTGGGACAGGGGTCCGGGTACTGAAGCTTTCTTT. Its translation is CASRWDRGPGTEAFF.

The chain recombines TRBV14 with TRBJ2-2; perhaps TRBD2 as D (7 bases). This CDR3 spans 16 amino acids. Deletions cut 1 base from V and 3 bases from J, with 12 bases between. The germline gives CDR1 SGHDN, CDR2 FVKESK. CDR3 in amino acids: CASSQGRGPYTGELFF. The CDR3 DNA reads TGTGCCAGCAGCCAAGGGCGGGGGCCATACACCGGGGAGCTGTTTTTT.

The chain carries TRBV7-9 and TRBJ2-2; D is undetermined. The CDR3 is made up of 14 amino acids. The ends were cut back, 3 bases at V and 3 bases at J, with 8 bases in the middle. From germline, CDR1 is SEHNR and CDR2 FQNEAQ (reference sequence). CDR3 loop: CASSFGGYTGELFF. The DNA of the CDR3 is TGTGCCAGCAGCTTCGGTGGTTACACCGGGGAGCTGTTTTTT.

Only a few counts were recorded for this clone. The chain recombines TRBV7-2 with TRBJ1-4; D is unresolved. The V and J ends lost 2 bases and 0 bases respectively, with 10 bases between them. The germline gives CDR1 SGHTA, CDR2 FQGNSA. The CDR3 has 16 residues. CDR3: CASSLISGATNEKLFF. In nucleotides, the CDR3 is TGTGCCAGCAGCTTAATTTCCGGGGCAACTAATGAAAAACTGTTTTTT.

This chain links TRBV12-5 with TRBJ1-1; 8 bases align to TRBD1. Trimming cost V 3 bases and J 3 bases; bases outside gene matches: 3. Germline lookup yields CDR1 LGHNT and CDR2 FRNRAP. There are 14 residues in the CDR3. The CDR3 sequence: CASGFYRGDTEAFF. CDR3 nucleotide sequence: TGTGCTAGTGGTTTTTACAGGGGGGACACTGAAGCTTTCTTT.

The V and J genes are TRBV2 and TRBJ2-5; D perhaps matches TRBD2 (5 bases). Trimming took 5 bases from V and 5 from J, leaving 18 bases between them. This CDR3 spans 15 amino acids. Germline V CDR1 and CDR2: SNHLY, FYNNEI. Here the CDR3 DNA reads TGTGCCAGCAGTCACGGGGTCTACGGAGAGGAGACCCAGTACTTC. Its translation: CASSHGVYGEETQYF.

The sample holds a few counts of this clone. The chain is built from TRBV6-4 and TRBJ1-1, with 8 bases matching TRBD1. Per germline, CDR1 MRHNA and CDR2 SNTAGT. The CDR3 covers 14 residues. V lost 6 bases and J lost 6; bases outside the gene matches: 9. This CDR3 reads CASSEGQGKAEAFF. The CDR3, as DNA: TGTGCCAGCAGCGAAGGACAGGGTAAAGCTGAAGCTTTCTTT.

The V call is TRBV27, the J call TRBJ1-4; D possibly corresponds to TRBD1 (6 bases). The CDR3 runs to 16 residues. The V end was cut by 6 bases, the J end by 0 bases, with 14 bases between. The germline V gene has CDR1 MNHEY and CDR2 SMNVEV (reference sequence). The CDR3 sequence is CASRPNRASTNEKLFF. For the CDR3, the DNA is TGTGCCAGCAGACCCAACAGGGCCTCAACTAATGAAAAACTGTTTTTT.

In this sample, this clone turned up once. The chain is built from TRBV19 and TRBJ1-5; 7 bases line up with TRBD1. Germline V gives CDR1 LNHDA, CDR2 SQIVND (reference sequence). J gave up 0 bases and V 5 bases, and 4 bases lay outside the gene matches. The CDR3 loop spans 15 amino acids. The DNA of the CDR3 is TGTGCCAGTAGTGAGACAGGGAATAGCAATCAGCCCCAGCATTTT. Protein product: CASSETGNSNQPQHF.

The rearrangement joins TRBV6-5 to TRBJ1-3; D is possibly TRBD1 (5 bases). Trimming shortened V by 6 bases and J by 4 bases, and 10 bases separated the two germline ends. Germline V gives CDR1 MNHEY, CDR2 SVGAGI. CDR3 length equals 13 residues. The CDR3 loop reads CASRSRQGNTIYF. CDR3 DNA sequence: TGTGCCAGCAGATCCCGACAGGGAAACACCATATATTTT.

This sequence joins TRBV6-1 and TRBJ2-1; 8 bases align to TRBD1. Per the germline V gene, CDR1 is MNHNS and CDR2 is SASEGT. This CDR3 spans 14 amino acids. V was pared by 7 bases and J by 6 bases, with 8 bases of the junction left unmatched. DNA of the CDR3: TGTGCCAGCAATGTCAGGGGGCCCGGCAATGAGCAGTTCTTC. Residues: CASNVRGPGNEQFF.